This is a list of T cell receptor beta chains from one sample in a study of monozygotic twins with cystic fibrosis. Clones were read by immunoSEQ multiplex PCR, and TCRdb kept only the in-frame ones, dropping some. The sample records some 32,000 clones, approximately 97% being singletons. The sample taken for sequencing was blood. Receptor source: a girl aged 2 to 10 with cystic fibrosis. CDR3s include the opening cysteine and the closing phenylalanine or tryptophan. Each record gives: clone size, V gene, D gene, CDR3 protein. The D gene is left open where the match is weak. Size is omitted from some rows. Given values are once, few, many or a class for expanded clones.

>-|TRBV11-2|-
CASSLRLTDQQYF
>-|TRBV5-6|TRBD2
CASSPGGTYNEQFF
>-|TRBV7-2|-
CASSLAPRTSGNTIYF
>-|TRBV1|-
CTSSQVKREPSYEQYF
>-|TRBV4-1|TRBD2
CASSPGTSLKGDTQYF
>-|TRBV5-8|-
CASSYYLQPQHF
>-|TRBV5-1|-
CASTSTGLGTEAFF
>-|TRBV6-5|-
CASTGTDNYEQYF
>-|TRBV15|-
CATLGTSGLGYGYTF
>once|TRBV7-8|-
CASSFNTGNEQYF
>-|TRBV19|-
CASSIAGRSPGELFF
>-|TRBV11-2|-
CATQRATNEKLFF
>-|TRBV5-4|TRBD1
CASSLGTGYDSPLHF
>-|TRBV7-8|TRBD1
CASSKGQGTDTQYF
>-|TRBV28|TRBD2
CASSLPSGYEQYF
>-|TRBV27|-
CASRGPGSSGQPQHF
>-|TRBV6-1|-
CASRSLFSDGSQHF
>-|TRBV5-1|TRBD1
CASSPEGQGQYF
>-|TRBV27|-
CASRRQGDNTEAFF
>-|TRBV18|TRBD1
CASSSRTGGDYGYTF
>-|TRBV19|-
CATGGPNTEAFF
>-|TRBV15|-
CATSRDWEQFF
>-|TRBV28|TRBD1
CATGTVRSGNTIYF
>-|TRBV9|-
CASSPKGGLYEQYF
>-|TRBV7-8|-
CASSLRDFDNEQFF
>-|TRBV5-1|-
CASSGGQTLTDTQYF
>-|TRBV7-9|-
CASSSGNSDSPLHF
>-|TRBV27|-
CASSLQGNSPLHF
>-|TRBV5-1|TRBD1
CASSLVGQGSYNEQFF
>-|TRBV29-1|-
CSVERGMGNTEAFF
>-|TRBV5-1|-
CASSLTRGTEAFF
>-|TRBV15|-
CATSRDTDYGYTF
>-|TRBV1|-
CTSSLGRTPPNEQFF
>-|TRBV9|TRBD2
CASSVGWAGVNTGELFF
>-|TRBV4-1|-
CASSQWLPGTDTQYF
>-|TRBV7-8|-
CASSPLGPDYQINQPQHF
>-|TRBV10-2|TRBD2
CASRWSREGPGELFF
>-|TRBV28|-
CASSLKVNREQYF
>-|TRBV7-7|TRBD2
CASSLGLAGADTQYF
>-|TRBV6-6|-
CASSYDLTDSEQFF
>-|TRBV6-1|-
CASRTLNTEAFF
>-|TRBV7-8|TRBD1
CASSSGTGLNTEAFF
>-|TRBV29-1|-
CSVEIRDTEAFF